This TCR beta chain was profiled in a study of cytomegalovirus exposure and HLA in healthy donors. Across the whole study: Earlier, some 180 million T cells were analyzed, and 117 million unique TCR beta sequences were found among them.

Regarding the study as a whole: Trimming of TCR beta V- and J-genes showed a link, identified in a later analysis, to a missense DCLRE1C variant. The classifier, whose performance was assessed in both the original and validation cohorts, reportedly diagnosed cytomegalovirus status with high specificity and sensitivity.

Samples came from healthy bone marrow donors. The study ran its PCR with 60 Vbeta and 13 Jbeta primers. The protocol was immunoSEQ multiplex PCR, while the TCRdb copy is restricted to in-frame clones and leaves out a portion. There are about 150,000 clones in the sample; under 75% occur only once, and approximately 7% lies in the top ten. Regarding this clone: Antigen unknown.

CDR1 MDHEN and CDR2 SYDVKM come from the germline V gene. The CDR3 runs to 12 residues. V dropped 6 bases and J dropped 2 bases, with 7 bases sitting between them. V and J are TRBV28 and TRBJ1-2; D is possibly TRBD1 (6 bases). The TCR originated in a woman aged 55-75 years in good health and CMV-seropositive. Sample: PBMCs. The chain's CDR3 is CASSTGNYGYTF. The CDR3 coding sequence is TGTGCCAGCAGCACAGGGAACTATGGCTACACCTTC.